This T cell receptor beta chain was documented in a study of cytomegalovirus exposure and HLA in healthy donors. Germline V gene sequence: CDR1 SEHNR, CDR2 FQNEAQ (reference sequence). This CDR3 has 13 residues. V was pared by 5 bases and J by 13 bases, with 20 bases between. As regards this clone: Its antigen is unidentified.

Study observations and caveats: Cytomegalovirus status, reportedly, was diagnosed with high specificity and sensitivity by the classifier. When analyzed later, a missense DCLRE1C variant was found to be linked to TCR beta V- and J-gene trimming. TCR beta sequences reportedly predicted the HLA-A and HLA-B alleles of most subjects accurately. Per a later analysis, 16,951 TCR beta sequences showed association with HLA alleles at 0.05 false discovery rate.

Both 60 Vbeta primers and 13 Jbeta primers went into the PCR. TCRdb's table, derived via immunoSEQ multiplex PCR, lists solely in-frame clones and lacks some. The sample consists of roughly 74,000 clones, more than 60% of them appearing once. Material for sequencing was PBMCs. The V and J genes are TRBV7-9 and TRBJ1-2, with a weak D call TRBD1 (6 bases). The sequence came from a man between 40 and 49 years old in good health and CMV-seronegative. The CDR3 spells CASSLPAPGHATF. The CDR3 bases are TGTGCCAGCAGCCTCCCCGCCCCGGGACACGCCACCTTC.